These 25 T cell receptor beta chains were sequenced from one sample in a study of T cell repertoires in cytomegalovirus infection. One entry per CDR3 protein results from TCRdb running MiXCR on the reads. This table has around 430,000 distinct CDR3 sequences, about 42% appearing once. Their specific antigens are unknown. Here the sequenced sample was cultured PBMCs, taken from culture after CMV antigen stimulation. The receptors come from a human donor in good health (CMV status not recorded). Some clones in this sample may be carry-over from other donors' samples.

This clonotype has only a few counts. The chain employs TRBV7-9 and TRBJ2-5, with 7 bases lining up with TRBD2. The J segment lost 3 bases and the V segment lost 5 bases, leaving 3 bases of the junction unmatched. This CDR3 spans 13 amino acids. Germline V gene lookup returns CDR1 SEHNR and CDR2 FQNEAQ (reference sequence). The CDR3 DNA follows: TGTGCCAGCAGCGCAACTAGCGAAGAGACCCAGTACTTC. It specifies CASSATSEETQYF.

This clonotype appeared a few times. The chain joins TRBV18 to TRBJ2-7, with 9 nucleotides matching TRBD1. V trimming: 3 bases; J trimming: 2 bases; junction bases outside the gene matches: 5. CDR1 is KGHSH and CDR2 is LQKENI in the germline V gene. The CDR3 length is 15 residues. The chain's CDR3 is CASSPRTGDTYEQYF. Here the CDR3 DNA reads TGTGCCAGCTCACCCAGGACAGGGGACACCTACGAGCAGTACTTC. Supplemented by reference TRBV18 and TRBJ2-7, the full variable domain reads NAGVMQNPRHLVRRRGQEARLRCSPMKGHSHVYWYRQLPEEGLKFMVYLQKENIIDESGMPKERFSAEFPKEGPSILRIQQVVRGDSAAYFCASSPRTGDTYEQYFGPGTRLTVT.

The rearrangement links TRBV7-6 to TRBJ2-3, with 14 bases matching TRBD2. Germline V CDR1 and CDR2: SGHVS, FNYEAQ. CDR3 length: 16 residues. With V trimmed by 5 bases and J by 4 bases, 5 bases remained unmatched. In nucleotides, the CDR3 is TGTGCCAGCAGCCCGGGGACTAGCGGGAGTGCAGATACGCAGTATTTT. Amino acids: CASSPGTSGSADTQYF.

This clonotype appeared a few times. The rearrangement uses TRBV7-2 and TRBJ2-2, with 7 bases identical to TRBD1. The CDR3 consists of 15 residues. Trimming removed 0 bases from V and 6 bases from J; junction bases left unmatched: 4. Per germline, CDR1 SGHTA and CDR2 FQGNSA. Here the CDR3 reads CASSLADRVSGELFF. The CDR3 DNA sequence: TGTGCCAGCAGCTTAGCTGACAGGGTGTCCGGGGAGCTGTTTTTT. The full variable domain, completed using reference TRBV7-2 and TRBJ2-2, is GAGVSQSPSNKVTEKGKDVELRCDPISGHTALYWYRQSLGQGLEFLIYFQGNSAPDKSGLPSDRFSAERTGGSVSTLTIQRTQQEDSAVYLCASSLADRVSGELFFGEGSRLTVL.

The genes are TRBV6-2 or TRBV6-3 and TRBJ1-2; TRBD1 is a possible D gene (5 bases). Germline CDR1 is MNHEY and CDR2 is SVGEGT. The ends were cut back, 2 bases at V and 2 bases at J, with 18 bases in the middle. CDR3 length: 17 amino acids. The CDR3 DNA reads TGTGCCAGCAGTTACGAGGGACTTCTGATCCAAAACTATGGCTACACCTTC. Residues: CASSYEGLLIQNYGYTF.

This clonotype was found a few times. V gene TRBV11-3 combines with J gene TRBJ2-1; D is possibly TRBD1 or TRBD2 (6 bases each). The CDR3 runs 14 residues. Germline V gene lookup returns CDR1 SGHNT and CDR2 YENEEA. V was trimmed by 5 bases and J by 5 bases, leaving 13 bases between them. The CDR3 sequence: CASSEGGTNNEQFF. In nucleotides, the CDR3 is TGTGCCAGCAGCGAAGGCGGGACAAACAATGAGCAGTTCTTC.

V and J are TRBV28 and TRBJ1-1; possible D gene TRBD1, 5 bases. This CDR3 is built from 16 residues. Germline loops: CDR1 MDHEN, CDR2 SYDVKM. V gave up 2 bases and J gave up 5 bases, with 18 bases separating them. CDR3 in amino acids: CASSLPTGGGPTEAFF. DNA for the CDR3: TGTGCCAGCAGTTTACCGACGGGGGGTGGTCCGACTGAAGCTTTCTTT.

The DNA of the CDR3 is TGTGCCAGCAAAAGAACCTTTTCGAACACCGGGGAGCTGTTTTTT. Translation gives CASKRTFSNTGELFF. The rearrangement joins TRBV11-2 to TRBJ2-2, with unresolved D. Per the germline V gene, CDR1 is SGHAT and CDR2 is FQNNGV. The CDR3 has 15 residues. The ends were cut back, 7 bases at V and 0 bases at J, with 12 bases in the middle.

This clonotype was seen only once. This chain joins TRBV11-2 and TRBJ1-1, with D maybe TRBD1 (5 bases). Trimming took 5 bases from V and 3 from J, leaving 13 bases between them. Germline V gene data show CDR1 as SGHAT and CDR2 as FQNNGV. The CDR3 has 14 residues. The CDR3 DNA is TGTGCCAGCAGCCCCCGGGACCTCCACACTGAAGCTTTCTTT. Translating gives CASSPRDLHTEAFF.

This sequence joins TRBV7-2 and TRBJ1-6, with D possibly matching TRBD1 (6 bases). There are 15 residues in the CDR3. Germline CDR1 is SGHTA and CDR2 is FQGNSA. Deletions cut 2 bases from V and 8 bases from J, with 13 bases between. This CDR3 is CASSLLTGEDSPLHF. In nucleotides, the CDR3 is TGTGCCAGCAGCTTATTGACAGGCGAGGATTCACCCCTCCACTTT.

Only a few counts were recorded for this clonotype. The chain's CDR3 is CASSYDRGGEKLFF. The CDR3 coding sequence is TGTGCCAGCAGCTATGACAGGGGTGGCGAAAAACTGTTTTTT. This chain links TRBV7-2 with TRBJ1-4; 8 bases are shared with TRBD1. This CDR3 is 14 amino acids long. Germline assignment: CDR1 SGHTA and CDR2 FQGNSA. Trimming at V came to 4 bases and at J to 8 bases, leaving 6 bases not matched to a gene.

The V call is TRBV28, the J call TRBJ1-5; 8 bases agree with TRBD1. In germline, CDR1 is MDHEN, CDR2 SYDVKM. The J segment lost 6 bases and the V segment lost 4 bases, leaving 11 bases of the junction unmatched. This CDR3 is built from 16 residues. The CDR3 spells CASSSSEDRVGQPQHF. In DNA form, the CDR3 reads TGTGCCAGCAGTTCATCTGAGGACAGGGTAGGTCAGCCCCAGCATTTT.

This chain links TRBV4-1 with TRBJ1-2; no reliable D call. Germline V gives CDR1 MGHRA, CDR2 YSYEKL. The CDR3 has 13 amino acids. V shed 3 bases and J shed 6 bases, with 11 bases lying between them. In nucleotides, the CDR3 is TGCGCCAGCAGCCACGGAGGGTTTAATGGCTACACCTTC. It is translated as CASSHGGFNGYTF.

The rearrangement joins TRBV19 to TRBJ1-5; 7 bases line up with TRBD1. The J segment lost 11 bases and the V segment lost 3 bases, leaving 10 bases of the junction unmatched. The CDR3 spans 14 residues. Germline assignment: CDR1 LNHDA and CDR2 SQIVND (reference sequence). Here the CDR3 DNA reads TGTGCCAGTAGTATCCAGGAGGGGGCTGGGGCCCAGCATTTT. It specifies CASSIQEGAGAQHF.

This chain uses TRBV12-5 with TRBJ2-2; perhaps TRBD1 as D (5 bases). Germline assignment: CDR1 LGHNT and CDR2 FRNRAP. The CDR3 consists of 15 residues. Between the trimmed V and J ends, which lost 6 bases and 5 bases, there was a span of 16 bases. CDR3 nucleotides: TGTGCTAGTGGATCCCTGGTGGGGCTTACCGGGGAGCTGTTTTTT. Translation gives CASGSLVGLTGELFF.

This rearrangement joins TRBV6-5 to TRBJ2-5, with 9 bases identical to TRBD1. The V segment lost 5 bases and the J segment 4 bases; nucleotides outside the gene matches: 5. This CDR3 spans 14 amino acids. Germline CDR1 is MNHEY and CDR2 is SVGAGI. CDR3: CASSRTGGTETQYF. CDR3 bases: TGTGCCAGCAGTCGCACAGGGGGCACAGAGACCCAGTACTTC.

This clonotype was recorded a few times. The chain joins TRBV7-6 to TRBJ1-2, with 7 bases fitting TRBD1. V lost 5 bases, J lost 3 bases, and 0 bases stayed unmatched. The CDR3 consists of 12 residues. CDR1 and CDR2 (germline): SGHVS, FNYEAQ. The CDR3 DNA reads as TGTGCCAGCAGCGACAGGGACTATGGCTACACCTTC. Its protein is CASSDRDYGYTF.

V and J are TRBV28 and TRBJ1-5, with D possibly TRBD1 on 6 matching bases. V was shortened by 5 bases and J by 6 bases, with 23 bases between the two germline ends. CDR1 and CDR2 (germline): MDHEN, SYDVKM. The CDR3 runs to 17 residues. The CDR3 DNA sequence: TGTGCCAGCAGTCCGCCGGGGGCCCCGTGGCAAGGTCAGCCCCAGCATTTT. Its protein is CASSPPGAPWQGQPQHF.

A few counts support this clonotype. The chain uses TRBV7-2 and TRBJ1-2; TRBD1 agrees at 12 bases. This CDR3 comprises 17 residues. Germline CDR1 SGHTA, CDR2 FQGNSA. V gave up 1 base and J gave up 6 bases; unmatched junction bases: 9. The CDR3 loop is CASSLVAWDRGRNGYTF. CDR3 DNA: TGTGCCAGCAGCTTAGTGGCATGGGACAGGGGGCGCAATGGCTACACCTTC.

This rearrangement joins TRBV7-6 to TRBJ2-5; perhaps TRBD2 as D (5 bases). The germline CDR1 and CDR2 sequences are SGHVS and FNYEAQ. The CDR3 runs to 14 residues. V was shortened by 5 bases and J by 4 bases, with 14 bases between the two germline ends. The CDR3 spells CASSVSPAVETQYF. The CDR3, as DNA: TGTGCCAGCAGCGTTTCCCCAGCGGTAGAGACCCAGTACTTC.

The genes are TRBV15 and TRBJ1-5, with D tentatively TRBD1 (5 bases). This CDR3 is built from 11 residues. Germline assignment: CDR1 LNHNV and CDR2 YYDKDF (reference sequence). Trimming cost V 2 bases and J 9 bases, with 5 bases left between them. The CDR3 spells CATSRQGPQHF. The CDR3 DNA reads as TGTGCCACCAGCAGACAGGGGCCCCAGCATTTT.

The chain uses TRBV20-1 and TRBJ2-7; 9 bases map to TRBD2. The V gene end was trimmed by 1 base and the J gene end by 5 bases; junction bases not matched to a gene: 9. Germline CDR1 reads DFQATT; CDR2 reads SNEGSKA (reference sequence). CDR3 length: 15 residues. CDR3 region: CSARVGSGRSHEQYF. The CDR3 DNA sequence: TGCAGTGCTAGAGTTGGTAGCGGGAGATCCCACGAGCAGTACTTC.

This clonotype occurred a few times. The rearrangement uses TRBV7-2 and TRBJ2-1; possibly TRBD1 for D (5 bases). V was shortened by 2 bases and J by 8 bases, with 10 bases between the two germline ends. Germline V CDR1 and CDR2: SGHTA, FQGNSA. The CDR3 covers 13 residues. The CDR3 region has the DNA TGTGCCAGCAGCTTAAGGGGATGGGATGAGCAGTTCTTC. Amino acids: CASSLRGWDEQFF.

In its sample, this clonotype was seen a few times. This chain's CDR3 is CATYGLAGDHEQYF. Written as DNA, the CDR3 is TGTGCCACCTACGGACTAGCGGGAGACCACGAGCAGTACTTC. V gene TRBV10-3 combines with J gene TRBJ2-7, with 13 bases matching TRBD2. Trimming removed 10 bases from V and 5 bases from J; junction bases left unmatched: 8. Germline V CDR1 and CDR2: ENHRY, SYGVKD. This CDR3 spans 14 amino acids.

This clonotype was recorded a few times. The chain links TRBV28 to TRBJ1-2; D not resolved. Germline CDR1 is MDHEN and CDR2 is SYDVKM. The V end lost 7 bases, the J end lost 8 bases, and 11 bases lay between the germline ends. The CDR3 extends over 11 amino acids. The CDR3 loop reads CASTSEGGYTF. The CDR3 DNA reads as TGTGCCAGCACTTCGGAGGGCGGCTACACCTTC.